Reported below is one T cell receptor beta chain. Its specificity is not known. CDR3 length equals 13 residues. V was trimmed by 9 bases and J by 2 bases, leaving 13 bases between them. Germline values: CDR1 ENHRY, CDR2 SYGVKD. This sample is part of a study of blood T cells in healthy people across ages. Study outcomes and limitations: No one knew whether donors had CMV, which possibly confounded expanded clonotype changes.

A second PCR, run for about 7 to 12 cycles, used a sample-barcoded 5' primer plus a J-beta primer mix. TCRdb redid the calling of the 5' RACE reads with MiXCR, one entry per CDR3 protein. Of 1.5 million to 2 million distinct CDR3 sequences listed, under 30% are singletons. Sequences were obtained from blood. The J gene is TRBJ2-5, the V gene TRBV10-3; a possible D gene is TRBD2 (5 bases). This TCR was recovered from a woman in her thirties in good health. This CDR3 reads CAIARDTQETQYF. CDR3 nucleotides: TGTGCCATAGCCCGGGATACGCAAGAGACCCAGTACTTC.